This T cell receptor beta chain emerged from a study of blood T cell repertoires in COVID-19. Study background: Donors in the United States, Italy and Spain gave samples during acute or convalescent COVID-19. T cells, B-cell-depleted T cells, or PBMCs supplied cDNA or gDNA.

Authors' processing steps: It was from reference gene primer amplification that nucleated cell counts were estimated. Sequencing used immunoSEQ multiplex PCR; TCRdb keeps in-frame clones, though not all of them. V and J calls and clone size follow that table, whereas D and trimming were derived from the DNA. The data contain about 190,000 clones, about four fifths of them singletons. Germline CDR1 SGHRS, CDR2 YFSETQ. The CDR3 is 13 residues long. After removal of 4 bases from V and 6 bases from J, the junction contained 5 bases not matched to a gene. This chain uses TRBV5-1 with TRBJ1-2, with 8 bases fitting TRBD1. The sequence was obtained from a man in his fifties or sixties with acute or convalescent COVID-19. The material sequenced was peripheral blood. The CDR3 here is CASSPGQDNGYTF. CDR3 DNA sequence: TGCGCCAGCAGCCCGGGACAGGATAATGGCTACACCTTC.